These 23 T cell receptor beta chains were all obtained from the same sample, sequenced in a study of CD4 T cells in relation to SARS-CoV-2 and coronaviruses. These receptors have no identified antigens. Measured with immunoSEQ multiplex PCR; TCRdb has only the in-frame clones, and not every one. In the table there are 36,000 or so clones, 77% of which are singletons. The source material was memory CD4+ T cells from PBMCs, cultured in vitro. The origin of the receptors is an adult with COVID-19.

The J gene is TRBJ2-7, the V gene TRBV5-6; unclear D gene. CDR1 and CDR2 from the germline V gene are SGHDT and YYEEEE. V gave up 0 bases and J gave up 9 bases, with 10 bases separating them. There are 12 residues in the CDR3. CDR3 sequence: CASSLDAAGQYF. The CDR3 DNA is TGTGCCAGCAGCTTGGACGCTGCCGGGCAGTACTTC. Full variable domain (remainder filled in from reference TRBV5-6 and TRBJ2-7): DAGVTQSPTHLIKTRGQQVTLRCSPKSGHDTVSWYQQALGQGPQFIFQYYEEEERQRGNFPDRFSGHQFPNYSSELNVNALLLGDSALYLCASSLDAAGQYFGPGTRLTVT.

The chain carries TRBV7-2 and TRBJ2-7; the D is unclear. The germline gives CDR1 SGHTA, CDR2 FQGNSA. There are 13 residues in the CDR3. V was shortened by 1 base and J by 6 bases, with 10 bases between the two germline ends. The chain's CDR3 is CASSLDRVGEQYF. The DNA for the CDR3 is TGTGCCAGCAGCTTAGATCGGGTGGGCGAGCAGTACTTC.

This sequence joins TRBV27 and TRBJ1-6, with D uncertain. The CDR3 extends over 15 amino acids. V was shortened by 4 bases and J by 7 bases, with 14 bases between the two germline ends. Germline values: CDR1 MNHEY, CDR2 SMNVEV (reference sequence). Written as DNA, the CDR3 is TGTGCCAGCAGTTATAAGGTCGGGGAAAATTCACCCCTCCACTTT. Residues: CASSYKVGENSPLHF.

This chain joins TRBV27 and TRBJ2-7, with no clear D. This CDR3 comprises 14 residues. Germline V gene sequence: CDR1 MNHEY, CDR2 SMNVEV (reference sequence). Trimming left V 0 bases short and J 2 bases short, with 8 bases between. CDR3 DNA sequence: TGTGCCAGCAGTTTATCAGTCTACCCCTACGAGCAGTACTTC. Its translation: CASSLSVYPYEQYF.

The chain uses TRBV7-9 and TRBJ2-5; TRBD2 aligns across 13 bases. The trim removed 7 bases at V and 0 bases at J, leaving 23 bases unmatched. Germline CDR1 and CDR2: SEHNR and FQNEAQ (reference sequence). The CDR3 length is 22 residues. CDR3 sequence: CASTFKGFRTSGSTFNQETQYF. Written as DNA, the CDR3 is TGTGCCAGCACCTTCAAGGGGTTCCGGACTAGCGGGAGCACTTTTAACCAAGAGACCCAGTACTTC.

This chain links TRBV2 with TRBJ2-5; 11 bases agree with TRBD2. V lost 9 bases and J lost 1; bases outside the gene matches: 4. Germline CDR1 reads SNHLY; CDR2 reads FYNNEI. The CDR3 has 14 residues. Here the CDR3 reads CASRLAGLQETQYF. CDR3 nucleotide sequence: TGTGCCAGTCGACTAGCGGGACTCCAAGAGACCCAGTACTTC. The full variable domain, completed using reference TRBV2 and TRBJ2-5, is EPEVTQTPSHQVTQMGQEVILRCVPISNHLYFYWYRQILGQKVEFLVSFYNNEISEKSEIFDDQFSVERPDGSNFTLKIRSTKLEDSAMYFCASRLAGLQETQYFGPGTRLLVL.

J is TRBJ2-1 and V is TRBV4-3; 7 positions agree with TRBD2. This CDR3 spans 16 amino acids. Germline V gives CDR1 LGHNA, CDR2 YSLEER. Trimming cost V 3 bases and J 3 bases; bases outside gene matches: 8. The DNA of the CDR3 is TGCGCCAGCAGCCATGGGAGGGAGGGCCACTACAATGAGCAGTTCTTC. Its translation is CASSHGREGHYNEQFF.

The chain employs TRBV19 and TRBJ2-3; D gene ambiguous. The CDR3 has 16 amino acids. Germline V lookup: CDR1 LNHDA, CDR2 SQIVND (reference sequence). V gave up 2 bases and J gave up 2 bases, with 14 bases separating them. The CDR3 loop is CASSILGFETTDTQYF. The CDR3 DNA reads TGTGCCAGTAGTATATTGGGTTTCGAGACCACAGATACGCAGTATTTT.

The V call is TRBV5-1, the J call TRBJ1-2; the match to TRBD1 covers 11 bases. CDR1 and CDR2 (germline): SGHRS, YFSETQ. The CDR3 runs to 15 residues. Trimming took 4 bases from V and 2 from J; bases not matched to a gene: 4. The CDR3 loop reads CASSPGQGGNYGYTF. CDR3 in DNA: TGCGCCAGCAGCCCGGGACAGGGGGGGAACTATGGCTACACCTTC.

V and J are TRBV30 and TRBJ1-5, with 12 bases fitting TRBD1. Germline CDR1 reads GTSNPN; CDR2 reads SVGIG (reference sequence). The CDR3 length is 14 residues. After removal of 5 bases from V and 6 bases from J, the junction contained 5 bases not matched to a gene. DNA for the CDR3: TGTGCCTGGGCCGGGACAGGGGGCACTCAGCCCCAGCATTTT. Protein sequence: CAWAGTGGTQPQHF.

The chain joins TRBV18 to TRBJ2-7, with D perhaps matching TRBD2 (6 bases). This CDR3 has 14 amino acids. V was pared by 4 bases and J by 2 bases, with 12 bases between. The germline V gene encodes CDR1 KGHSH and CDR2 LQKENI. CDR3 nucleotides: TGTGCCAGCTCACGGCGGGGTGATACCTACGAGCAGTACTTC. Its translation: CASSRRGDTYEQYF.

This sequence joins TRBV10-3 and TRBJ2-1; 13 nucleotides align to TRBD2. Germline V lookup: CDR1 ENHRY, CDR2 SYGVKD. The CDR3 runs 15 residues. Unmatched junction bases numbered 4, after V lost 4 bases and J lost 7 bases. CDR3 coding DNA: TGTGCCATCAGTGCAAGGACTAGCGGGAGTAATGAGCAGTTCTTC. It specifies CAISARTSGSNEQFF.

This clone was detected only once. The rearrangement uses TRBV24-1 and TRBJ2-1; 8 bases agree with TRBD2. The CDR3 has 15 amino acids. Germline assignment: CDR1 KGHDR and CDR2 SFDVKD. Losses at the gene ends were 3 bases for V and 6 bases for J; bases not matched to a gene: 6. This CDR3 is CATSDGRLASNEQFF. CDR3 DNA: TGTGCCACCAGTGATGGTAGACTAGCGAGCAATGAGCAGTTCTTC.

The rearrangement links TRBV28 to TRBJ2-5; 8 bases line up with TRBD2. Trimming cost V 5 bases and J 4 bases; bases outside gene matches: 12. There are 16 residues in the CDR3. Germline values: CDR1 MDHEN, CDR2 SYDVKM. CDR3 bases: TGTGCCAGCAGTCTACCGTCGGGGGGGATTGTAGAGACCCAGTACTTC. Its translation is CASSLPSGGIVETQYF. The full variable domain, with the rest looked up from reference TRBV28 and TRBJ2-5, is DVKVTQSSRYLVKRTGEKVFLECVQDMDHENMFWYRQDPGLGLRLIYFSYDVKMKEKGDIPEGYSVSREKKERFSLILESASTNQTSMYLCASSLPSGGIVETQYFGPGTRLLVL.

The rearrangement joins TRBV6-5 to TRBJ1-2; 10 nucleotides agree with TRBD1. The CDR3 consists of 13 residues. Germline V gene data show CDR1 as MNHEY and CDR2 as SVGAGI. V shed 6 bases and J 8 bases; nucleotides not matched to a gene: 6. The CDR3 spells CASRTGGAGGYTF. The CDR3 DNA sequence: TGTGCCAGCAGGACAGGGGGCGCGGGGGGCTACACCTTC.

This clone has just one count. The same CDR3 arises from other DNA sequences in this sample as well. This chain uses TRBV18 with TRBJ1-1, with D tentatively TRBD1 (5 bases). The length of the CDR3 is 15 residues. Trimming removed 0 bases at V and 0 bases at J, with 8 bases between. CDR1 is KGHSH, CDR2 LQKENI, per germline. For the CDR3, the DNA is TGTGCCAGCTCACCACCGGGGGGTATGAACACTGAAGCTTTCTTT. Protein sequence: CASSPPGGMNTEAFF. The variable domain in full, with the rest retrieved from reference TRBV18 and TRBJ1-1, is NAGVMQNPRHLVRRRGQEARLRCSPMKGHSHVYWYRQLPEEGLKFMVYLQKENIIDESGMPKERFSAEFPKEGPSILRIQQVVRGDSAAYFCASSPPGGMNTEAFFGQGTRLTVV.

This clone was recorded a few times. This chain uses TRBV19 with TRBJ2-1; 7 bases align to TRBD1. The CDR3 runs to 15 residues. Germline V CDR1 and CDR2: LNHDA, SQIVND (reference sequence). Unmatched junction bases numbered 11, after V lost 9 bases and J lost 3 bases. The CDR3 coding sequence is TGTGCCAGCGGTAGACAGGGTTTGGGCTACAATGAGCAGTTCTTC. It codes for CASGRQGLGYNEQFF.

The chain combines TRBV7-9 with TRBJ2-7; D gene unclear. The CDR3 consists of 16 residues. Germline CDR1 and CDR2: SEHNR and FQNEAQ (reference sequence). Trimming cost V 5 bases and J 3 bases, with 20 bases left between them. For the CDR3, the DNA is TGTGCCAGCAGCCGCCCTCCCGCCCGAGAGAGCTACGAGCAGTACTTC. Translated, it gives CASSRPPARESYEQYF.

The chain carries TRBV7-6 and TRBJ2-3, with D perhaps matching TRBD2 (6 bases). V was shortened by 1 base and J by 10 bases, with 15 bases between the two germline ends. The CDR3 consists of 14 residues. The germline gives CDR1 SGHVS, CDR2 FNYEAQ. This CDR3 reads CASSLGPYGTPQYF. Written as DNA, the CDR3 is TGTGCCAGCAGCTTAGGTCCCTATGGGACTCCGCAGTATTTT.

Here the CDR3 DNA reads TGTGCCAGCAGCCAAGGGGGCGAGCAGTACTTC. It yields the protein CASSQGGEQYF. The chain couples TRBV3-1 (or the pseudogene TRBV3-2) to TRBJ2-7, with D unresolved. V was cut by 1 base and J by 6 bases, with 4 bases left in between. CDR1 and CDR2 (germline): LGHDT, YNNKEL (reference sequence). This CDR3 is 11 amino acids long.

The V gene is TRBV4-1, the J gene TRBJ2-1; possible D gene TRBD2, 6 bases. V shed 8 bases and J shed 0 bases, with 14 bases lying between them. Per germline, CDR1 MGHRA and CDR2 YSYEKL. CDR3 length: 15 residues. In DNA, the CDR3 is TGCGCCAGCGGGGGAGGTCGGGGCTCCTACAATGAGCAGTTCTTC. It codes for CASGGGRGSYNEQFF.

The V gene is TRBV3-1 (or the pseudogene TRBV3-2), the J gene TRBJ1-1, with D possibly TRBD1 on 6 matching bases. Germline loops: CDR1 LGHDT, CDR2 YNNKEL (reference sequence). Trimming took 0 bases from V and 6 from J, leaving 11 bases between them. The CDR3 consists of 14 residues. The chain's CDR3 is CASSQEQGGAEAFF. The CDR3 DNA sequence: TGTGCCAGCAGCCAAGAACAGGGCGGGGCTGAAGCTTTCTTT.

The chain carries TRBV3-1 (or the pseudogene TRBV3-2) and TRBJ2-7; maybe TRBD2 (6 bases). The CDR3 length is 14 residues. Trimming took off 4 bases at V and 7 bases at J, with 17 bases between the two ends. Germline V gene lookup returns CDR1 LGHDT and CDR2 YNNKEL (reference sequence). Here the CDR3 reads CASSREGRSREQYF. CDR3 coding DNA: TGTGCCAGCAGCCGGGAAGGGAGGAGCCGGGAGCAGTACTTC.